This T cell receptor beta chain emerged from a study of CD4+ T cells in melanoma. Study results and caveats: Neoantigen-specific CD4+ T cells in melanoma reportedly had diverse differentiation states. A reported correlation linked neoantigen-specific CD4+ T cells to CD8+, macrophage and B cell function.

From germline, CDR1 is DFQATT and CDR2 SNEGSKA (reference sequence). CDR3 length equals 10 residues. The ends were cut back, 3 bases at V and 6 bases at J, with 4 bases in the middle. Points on this clone: What it binds is not known.

Sequencing was performed with immunoSEQ multiplex PCR; in TCRdb, only in-frame clones are kept and a portion is missing. This table holds 13,000 to 15,000 clones, 63% found once. The chain recombines TRBV20-1 with TRBJ2-3; no clear D. Sequenced sample: cells from a culture (not recorded whether cultured in vitro). The TCR comes from a human donor with melanoma. The CDR3 nucleotides are TGCAGTGCTAGTAGGGATACGCAGTATTTT. It yields the protein CSASRDTQYF.